A selection of T cell receptor beta chains follows, all from one sample in a study of post-analysis software for immune sequencing data. TCRdb used MiXCR to reprocess the PCR reads, holding one entry per CDR3 protein. The sample lists a few hundred thousand distinct CDR3 sequences; under 55% were seen once. Sequencing was done on a sample of blood. The receptors originated from a girl between 10 and 17 years old with multiple sclerosis. The CDR3 runs from the conserved cysteine through the conserved F or W. The D gene is left open where the match is weak. Size is omitted from some rows. Given values are once, few, many or a class for expanded clones.

TRBV7-3	TRBJ2-1	few	TRBD2	CASSLQLAGASSYNEQFF	TGTGCCAGCAGCTTACAGCTAGCGGGAGCCTCGTCCTACAATGAGCAGTTCTTC
TRBV7-9	TRBJ2-1	once	TRBD1	CASSRGDRVEQFF	TGTGCCAGCAGCCGAGGCGACAGGGTCGAGCAGTTCTTC
TRBV6-5	TRBJ2-3	many	-	CASSRDTDTQYF	TGTGCCAGCAGCCGCGACACAGATACGCAGTATTTT
TRBV2	TRBJ2-7	-	-	CASITGYYEQYF	TGTGCCAGCATCACAGGCTACTACGAGCAGTACTTC
TRBV12-3/TRBV12-4	TRBJ1-2	few	TRBD1	CASSRDSLYGYTF	TGTGCCAGCAGTCGGGACAGCCTCTATGGCTACACCTTC
TRBV12-3/TRBV12-4	TRBJ2-7	-	TRBD1	CASSRLFDRGFYEQYF	TGTGCCAGCAGCCGCCTCTTCGACAGGGGATTCTACGAGCAGTACTTC
TRBV7-3	TRBJ2-1	-	-	CASSLTQAGALGNEQFF	TGTGCCAGCAGCTTAACCCAGGCGGGGGCCCTGGGGAATGAGCAGTTCTTC
TRBV27	TRBJ2-7	-	TRBD2	CASSLSPSGRGAYEQYF	TGTGCCAGCAGTTTATCGCCTAGCGGGAGAGGAGCCTACGAGCAGTACTTC
TRBV6-5	TRBJ2-4	-	-	CASRSGFLAKNIQYF	TGTGCCAGCAGGAGCGGATTTTTAGCCAAAAACATTCAGTACTTC
TRBV4-2	TRBJ2-1	few	-	CASSQRQTGNEQFF	TGTGCCAGCAGCCAGCGACAGACGGGGAATGAGCAGTTCTTC
TRBV5-1	TRBJ2-7	once	-	CASSRTAFYEQYF	TGCGCCAGCAGCAGGACAGCTTTTTACGAGCAGTACTTC
TRBV28	TRBJ2-7	-	-	CASSPGQNYEQYF	TGTGCCAGCAGTCCTGGACAGAACTACGAGCAGTACTTC
TRBV5-1	TRBJ1-2	-	-	CASSLAGAADVGGYTF	TGCGCCAGCAGCTTGGCCGGGGCGGCCGACGTAGGTGGCTACACCTTC
TRBV20-1	TRBJ2-7	-	-	CSARGARSLDREQYF	TGCAGTGCTAGGGGGGCAAGAAGCCTAGATCGCGAGCAGTACTTC
TRBV12-3/TRBV12-4	TRBJ1-2	many	TRBD1	CASSPDREGGYTF	TGTGCCAGCAGTCCCGACAGGGAAGGCGGCTACACCTTC
TRBV7-3	TRBJ1-6	-	TRBD1	CASSLRGQGAYNSPLHF	TGTGCCAGCAGCTTACGGGGACAGGGGGCCTATAATTCACCCCTCCACTTT
TRBV6-5	TRBJ1-4	-	TRBD1	CASSRWGGGKFELFF	TGTGCCAGTTCCCGGTGGGGAGGGGGCAAGTTTGAACTGTTTTTT
TRBV27	TRBJ2-7	few	-	CASSSPSGLRAYEQYF	TGTGCCAGCAGTTCACCCTCGGGACTCAGGGCCTACGAGCAGTACTTC
TRBV15	TRBJ2-1	-	TRBD2	CATSGRTSGTLNEQFF	TGTGCCACCAGCGGACGGACTAGCGGGACTCTCAATGAGCAGTTCTTC
TRBV15	TRBJ2-6	-	-	CATTQGAGANVLTF	TGTGCCACCACCCAGGGTGCTGGGGCCAACGTCCTGACTTTC
TRBV30	TRBJ2-3	-	TRBD1	CAWSQTGRTDTQYF	TGTGCCTGGAGTCAGACAGGGCGCACAGATACGCAGTATTTT
TRBV4-2	TRBJ2-7	-	TRBD2	CGSSPPGLPYEQYF	TGTGGCAGCAGCCCCCCGGGACTACCCTACGAGCAGTACTTC
TRBV30	TRBJ2-7	-	TRBD1	CARSAPGQGGHEQYF	TGTGCCCGGAGCGCTCCGGGACAGGGGGGCCACGAGCAGTACTTC
TRBV12-3/TRBV12-4	TRBJ2-1	-	-	CASSFTNYNEQFF	TGTGCCAGCAGTTTTACGAATTACAATGAGCAGTTCTTC
TRBV6-5	TRBJ2-7	few	TRBD2	CASTRGRGEQYF	TGTGCCAGCACTCGAGGGAGGGGCGAGCAGTACTTC
TRBV5-6	TRBJ2-1	once	-	CASSGSDNEQFF	TGTGCCAGCAGCGGAAGTGACAATGAGCAGTTCTTC
TRBV29-1	TRBJ2-7	-	TRBD1	CSVIPPGTGEWFEQYF	TGCAGCGTCATCCCACCCGGGACAGGGGAGTGGTTCGAGCAGTACTTC
TRBV20-1	TRBJ2-5	-	TRBD1	CSARDSRGRQETQYF	TGCAGTGCTAGAGATTCAAGGGGGCGGCAGGAGACCCAGTACTTC
TRBV30	TRBJ2-2	-	-	CAWSSGSNTGELFF	TGTGCCTGGAGTAGCGGGTCGAACACCGGGGAGCTGTTTTTT
TRBV7-7	TRBJ1-1	many	TRBD1	CASSLGRGTGRGAEAFF	TGTGCTAGCAGCTTAGGACGAGGGACAGGAAGGGGAGCTGAAGCTTTCTTT
TRBV7-3	TRBJ2-1	few	TRBD2	CASSWTSGYSYNEQFF	TGTGCCAGCAGCTGGACTAGCGGTTACTCCTACAATGAGCAGTTCTTC
TRBV3-1	TRBJ2-1	-	-	CASSLPWASQDEQFF	TGTGCCAGCAGCCTCCCATGGGCTAGCCAGGATGAGCAGTTCTTC
TRBV28	TRBJ2-4	-	-	CASIGMIGAGNIQYF	TGTGCCAGCATTGGTATGATCGGGGCCGGAAACATTCAGTACTTC
TRBV4-1	TRBJ2-7	-	-	CASSQGNSGYEQYF	TGCGCCAGCAGCCAAGGTAATAGCGGCTACGAGCAGTACTTC
TRBV28	TRBJ2-1	few	-	CASSLQPEGRNNEQFF	TGTGCCAGCAGTTTACAGCCCGAGGGGCGGAACAATGAGCAGTTCTTC
TRBV7-2	TRBJ2-7	few	-	CASSLVSGLTYEQYF	TGTGCCAGCAGCTTAGTGTCGGGACTTACTTACGAGCAGTACTTC
TRBV11-2	TRBJ2-3	-	-	CASSLDPLVDTRYF	TGTGCCAGCAGCTTAGATCCCCTCGTCGATACGCGGTATTTT
TRBV12-3/TRBV12-4	TRBJ1-1	-	-	CASSIRVSSDTEAFF	TGTGCCAGCAGCATCAGGGTCTCGTCGGACACTGAAGCTTTCTTT
TRBV28	TRBJ2-1	-	TRBD2	CASSLLWEAGGPFQFF	TGTGCCAGCAGTTTATTGTGGGAAGCGGGAGGGCCTTTTCAGTTCTTC
TRBV28	TRBJ2-5	few	TRBD1	CASSANRGVGPETQYF	TGTGCCAGCAGTGCGAACAGGGGTGTCGGCCCGGAGACCCAGTACTTC
TRBV6-6	TRBJ2-5	-	-	CASGLQKETQYF	TGTGCCAGCGGGTTGCAAAAAGAGACCCAGTACTTC
TRBV20-1	TRBJ1-1	-	-	CSASPWTEAFF	TGCAGTGCTTCGCCTTGGACTGAAGCTTTCTTT
TRBV15	TRBJ1-6	few	TRBD1	CATSPDRGHNSPLHF	TGTGCCACCAGCCCGGACAGGGGGCACAATTCACCCCTCCACTTT
TRBV5-1	TRBJ1-1	-	-	CASLLLTEAFF	TGCGCCAGCTTACTACTCACTGAAGCTTTCTTT
TRBV6-2/TRBV6-3	TRBJ2-7	few	-	CASSYKLGDNSYEQYF	TGTGCCAGCAGTTATAAACTCGGGGACAACTCCTACGAGCAGTACTTC
TRBV3-1	TRBJ1-4	few	-	CASSEMGEKLFF	TGTGCCAGCAGCGAAATGGGCGAAAAACTGTTTTTT
TRBV9	TRBJ2-5	few	-	CASSVGLGQETQYF	TGTGCCAGCAGCGTAGGACTAGGACAAGAGACCCAGTACTTC
TRBV9	TRBJ1-2	-	-	CASSPQPDAVWYGYTF	TGTGCCAGCAGCCCTCAACCCGACGCGGTTTGGTATGGCTACACCTTC
TRBV20-1	TRBJ2-5	-	TRBD2	CSASIGTIGQETQYF	TGCAGTGCTAGTATCGGGACTATTGGGCAAGAGACCCAGTACTTC
TRBV6-5	TRBJ1-5	few	TRBD1	CASSSPGQDQPQHF	TGTGCCAGCAGTAGCCCGGGACAGGATCAGCCCCAGCATTTT
TRBV29-1	TRBJ2-1	-	-	CSPRVLGKWNEQFF	TGCAGCCCCAGGGTCCTCGGGAAATGGAATGAGCAGTTCTTC
TRBV28	TRBJ1-2	-	-	CASSVRADGYTF	TGTGCCAGCAGCGTGAGGGCAGATGGCTACACCTTC
TRBV18	TRBJ1-1	-	-	CASSPRDRGPQTEAFF	TGTGCCAGCTCACCACGGGATAGAGGGCCCCAAACTGAAGCTTTCTTT
TRBV27	TRBJ2-7	few	-	CASSLTGISYEQYF	TGTGCCAGCAGTTTGACAGGAATATCCTACGAGCAGTACTTC
TRBV7-9	TRBJ2-1	-	-	CASSSRDNPYNEQFF	TGTGCCAGCAGCTCCCGGGACAATCCCTACAATGAGCAGTTCTTC
TRBV2	TRBJ2-3	-	-	CASTRLAADTQYF	TGTGCCAGCACGAGGCTAGCCGCAGATACGCAGTATTTT
TRBV12-3/TRBV12-4	TRBJ1-6	-	TRBD1	CASSLGTGHNSPPHF	TGTGCCAGCAGTTTGGGGACAGGGCATAATTCACCCCCCCACTTT
TRBV27	TRBJ2-3	-	TRBD1	CASSPGQGPDTQYF	TGTGCCAGCAGTCCTGGACAGGGCCCCGATACGCAGTATTTT
TRBV7-6	TRBJ2-2	-	TRBD1	CASSLERGPNTGELFF	TGTGCCAGCAGCTTAGAAAGGGGGCCGAACACCGGGGAGCTGTTTTTT